This TCR beta chain stems from a study of blood T cell repertoires in COVID-19 (dated by TCRdb to about 2020). In the study overall: Samples covering the acute and convalescent phases of COVID-19 were provided by collaborators in the United States, Italy and Spain. The prospective study material was composed of cDNA or gDNA derived from T cells, B-cell-depleted T cells, or PBMCs. HLA class I and class II types, where available, came from metadata supplied by the sample provider rather than from assay-based typing. A de-identified subject ID, COVID-19 status, age in years and sex were almost always included in the sample metadata. The samples were drawn from two sources: the first 160 participants of the ongoing ImmuneRACE study, and 1,254 subjects contributed by 6 global collaborators. The repertoires were made available in a free public database intended to serve as a resource for research on the immune response to SARS-CoV-2. Subjects who had been exposed to COVID-19, were actively infected with it, or had recovered from it provided the deeply sampled blood TCRbeta repertoires that made up the dataset.

Collaborating institutions collected whole blood in K2EDTA tubes following their own protocols. For TCRbeta analysis, collaborators shipped samples in one of three forms: frozen whole blood, isolated PBMCs, or DNA extracted from either of those sample types. With respect to this clone: This receptor's antigen is unknown. No per-base quality is available; no much larger clone lies one base away.

Overall study results and their limits: Clinical and demographic metadata were provided uncurated, with the amount varying by source and participant.

Reading the germline V gene gives CDR1 MDHEN and CDR2 SYDVKM. V is trimmed back by 7 bases and J by 2 bases, and the junction contains 3 bases that no gene match accounts for. The CDR3 goes from the cysteine to the phenylalanine over 13 residues. Left in the record is the CDR3 DNA by itself, 39 bases read in frame from the first base. TCRbeta CDR3 regions were amplified from genomic DNA using the immunoSEQ Assay, a bias-controlled multiplex PCR. Per the source publication's procedure: The number of nucleated cells in each sample was estimated from the amplification of reference gene primers within the assay. To quantify the absolute abundance of each unique TCRbeta CDR3 rearrangement, sequence reads were collapsed and filtered. For each sample, productive Simpson clonality was calculated as the square root of Simpson's diversity index across productive rearrangements. TCRdb re-hosts the immuneACCESS table, in-frame sequences only. Its copies lack some clones; in the studies checked, an unresolved V gene accounts for under half of them, and the cause for the rest is not known. Clone size and the V and J calls come from that table; the DNA yielded D and trimming. This sample has approximately 47,000 clones in its table, and more than 75% of those were observed once. The ten largest make up 19% of the sample.

This chain joins TRBV28 to TRBJ2-7, with 9 bases in between that match TRBD2. This TCR derives from a man between 65 and 85 years old with active COVID-19. Specimen: peripheral blood. Here is the DNA: TGTGCCAGCACCAGCGGGGGGCCCTACGAGCAGTACTTC. Its protein is CASTSGGPYEQYF. The CDR3, completed at both ends by the reference TRBV28 and TRBJ2-7 genes, gives the full variable domain DVKVTQSSRYLVKRTGEKVFLECVQDMDHENMFWYRQDPGLGLRLIYFSYDVKMKEKGDIPEGYSVSREKKERFSLILESASTNQTSMYLCASTSGGPYEQYFGPGTRLTVT.